These 25 T cell receptor beta chains originate from one sample sequenced in a study of T-cell reconstitution after alpha-beta-depleted transplantation in children. Unique molecular identifiers tagged the TCRbeta library. MiXCR, applied by TCRdb to the PCR reads, yields one record per CDR3 protein. The sample holds around 200,000 distinct CDR3 sequences, roughly 10% seen once. The specimen comprised PBMCs, sampled before TCRalphabeta/CD19-depleted stem cell transplant. These TCRs come from a child under two years old with acute myeloid leukemia, due to receive a stem cell transplant.

Regarding this clonotype: A clone one base away is much larger, so this may be a read error. The V call is TRBV6-5, the J call TRBJ2-4; weak D call: TRBD1 (5 bases). The germline V gene has CDR1 MNHEY and CDR2 SVGAGI. The CDR3 contains 13 residues. The CDR3 DNA sequence: TGTACCAGCAGTTGGGGCTTCAAGTCGATTCAGTACTTC. Translation gives CTSSWGFKSIQYF.

This clonotype was detected ten times or more. This chain connects TRBV24-1 to TRBJ2-3; 7 bases are a match to TRBD1. The junction had 5 bases not matched to a gene; V was cut back by 1 base and J by 2 bases. Germline values: CDR1 KGHDR, CDR2 SFDVKD. CDR3 size: 16 residues. As DNA, the CDR3 is TGTGCCACCAGTGATTTTTCCAGGGGGTCCACAGATACGCAGTATTTT. This codes for CATSDFSRGSTDTQYF.

At least ten counts were recorded for this clonotype. V usage is TRBV5-1 and J usage is TRBJ2-2, with 10 bases that match TRBD1. The CDR3 spans 15 residues. The V and J ends lost 1 base and 5 bases, in that order; junction bases with no gene match: 2. Germline assignment: CDR1 SGHRS and CDR2 YFSETQ. The CDR3 region has the DNA TGCGCCAGCAGCTTGTCGGGACAGGGGACCGGGGAGCTGTTTTTT. Translation gives CASSLSGQGTGELFF.

Remarks on this clonotype: Since a much larger clone is just one base distant, this may be a read error. The rearrangement uses TRBV2 and TRBJ2-2, with 9 bases fitting TRBD1. J was trimmed by 2 bases and V by 5 bases; bases with no gene match: 6. Germline CDR1 SNHLY, CDR2 FYNNEI. There are 16 residues in the CDR3. In DNA, the CDR3 is TGTGCCAGCAGTCCCGGACAGGGGACAAACACCGGGGAGCTGTTTTTT. Protein product: CASSPGQGTNTGELFF.

This clonotype was seen a handful of times. The chain links TRBV18 to TRBJ1-1; D gene ambiguous. The CDR3 runs 17 residues. Germline V gene data show CDR1 as KGHSH and CDR2 as LQKENI. V lost 4 bases, J lost 2 bases, and 20 bases lay in between. CDR3 nucleotides: TGTGCCAGCTCACGTCCGCCCCCGCCCGTCGGAAACACTGAAGCTTTCTTT. It encodes CASSRPPPPVGNTEAFF.

Points on this clonotype: Mismatch with germline at one junction end may stem from a read error. V gene TRBV10-1 combines with J gene TRBJ2-3, with 9 bases that match TRBD1. From germline, CDR1 is WNHNN and CDR2 SYGVQD (reference sequence). This CDR3 spans 14 amino acids. The CDR3 region has the DNA TGCGCCAGCAGTGATACAGGGGGCGGCGATACGCTGTATTTT. It is translated as CASSDTGGGDTLYF.

In its sample, this clonotype was seen many times. The chain uses TRBV5-1 and TRBJ2-7; 11 bases align to TRBD1. This CDR3 has 16 amino acids. In germline, CDR1 is SGHRS, CDR2 YFSETQ. J was trimmed by 2 bases and V by 1 base; bases with no gene match: 5. CDR3 sequence (DNA): TGCGCCAGCAGCTTGTCACCGGGACAGGGGGCCTACGAGCAGTACTTC. Its protein is CASSLSPGQGAYEQYF.

There are many counts of this clonotype. The chain recombines TRBV20-1 with TRBJ1-2, with 8 bases matching TRBD1. V lost 0 bases, J lost 4 bases, and 4 bases stayed unmatched. The germline V gene encodes CDR1 DFQATT and CDR2 SNEGSKA (reference sequence). The CDR3 spans 14 residues. The CDR3: CSARDFRGLYGYTF. DNA of the CDR3: TGCAGTGCTAGAGATTTCAGGGGGCTCTATGGCTACACCTTC.

This clonotype was detected ten times or more. The gene calls are TRBV2 and TRBJ2-1; D gene ambiguous. Trimming shortened V by 4 bases and J by 2 bases, and 12 bases separated the two germline ends. The CDR3 loop spans 15 amino acids. Germline V gives CDR1 SNHLY, CDR2 FYNNEI. The CDR3 region has the DNA TGTGCCAGCAGTGTAGACGGGTCCGCCTACAATGAGCAGTTCTTC. Translating gives CASSVDGSAYNEQFF.

The gene calls are TRBV5-4 and TRBJ2-5, with TRBD1 matching 7 bases. Per germline, CDR1 SGHNT and CDR2 YYREEE (reference sequence). J lost 3 bases, V lost 0 bases, and 2 bases had no gene match. CDR3 size: 14 residues. The CDR3 is CASSLDRGKETQYF. Written as DNA, the CDR3 is TGTGCCAGCAGCTTGGACAGGGGAAAAGAGACCCAGTACTTC. Looking up the rest from reference TRBV5-4 and TRBJ2-5 gives the full variable domain: ETGVTQSPTHLIKTRGQQVTLRCSSQSGHNTVSWYQQALGQGPQFIFQYYREEENGRGNFPPRFSGLQFPNYSSELNVNALELDDSALYLCASSLDRGKETQYFGPGTRLLVL.

There are many counts of this clonotype. The V and J genes are TRBV10-3 and TRBJ2-2; D not resolved. This CDR3 region has 13 residues. Trimming shortened V by 6 bases and J by 1 base, and 6 bases separated the two germline ends. CDR1 ENHRY and CDR2 SYGVKD come from the germline V gene. The CDR3 coding sequence is TGTGCCATCAGGACGGGGAACACCGGGGAGCTGTTTTTT. The encoded protein is CAIRTGNTGELFF.

This clonotype was recorded many times. One end of the junction varies from germline; a read error may be responsible. V gene TRBV12-3 or TRBV12-4 combines with J gene TRBJ1-3, with a weak D call TRBD1 (5 bases). The CDR3 runs 12 residues. As DNA, the CDR3 is TGTGCCAGCAGTTTCGTCATTAGGGGCCCTGCGTTT. It specifies CASSFVIRGPAF.

This clonotype was observed many times. V usage is TRBV20-1 and J usage is TRBJ2-3, with 11 bases identical to TRBD2. This CDR3 comprises 16 residues. Germline lookup yields CDR1 DFQATT and CDR2 SNEGSKA (reference sequence). Trimming removed 0 bases from V and 6 bases from J; junction bases left unmatched: 8. Here the CDR3 DNA reads TGCAGTGCTAGAGACCCACTAGCGGGAGAGTCCGATACGCAGTATTTT. This encodes CSARDPLAGESDTQYF.

V gene TRBV7-2 combines with J gene TRBJ2-5, with TRBD2 matching over 9 bases. CDR1 is SGHTA and CDR2 is FQGNSA in the germline V gene. V lost 5 bases, J lost 4 bases, and 5 bases stayed unmatched. The CDR3 sequence is 14 residues long. CDR3 in DNA: TGTGCCAGCAGCACGGGACTAGCAAGAGAGACCCAGTACTTC. This sequence encodes CASSTGLARETQYF.

This clonotype was observed a handful of times. V is TRBV20-1 and J is TRBJ2-3, with a tentative D call TRBD2 (6 bases). Between the trimmed V and J ends, which lost 0 bases and 1 base, there was a span of 14 bases. Germline V CDR1 and CDR2: DFQATT, SNEGSKA (reference sequence). This CDR3 is built from 16 residues. CDR3 region: CSARDWGGQGTDTQYF. The CDR3 coding sequence is TGCAGTGCTAGAGATTGGGGAGGCCAGGGCACAGATACGCAGTATTTT.

This clonotype was observed many times. The rearrangement uses TRBV14 and TRBJ1-2; D might be TRBD1 (5 bases). The CDR3 runs 13 residues. V dropped 0 bases and J dropped 14 bases, with 16 bases sitting between them. Germline CDR1 reads SGHDN; CDR2 reads FVKESK. CDR3 coding DNA: TGTGCCAGCAGCCAAGATGAAGGGGTTCTACTTACCTTC. This codes for CASSQDEGVLLTF.

This clonotype was picked up many times. The chain couples TRBV5-1 to TRBJ1-1; perhaps TRBD1 as D (6 bases). In germline, CDR1 is SGHRS, CDR2 YFSETQ. The CDR3 length is 14 residues. Trimming took off 1 base at V and 4 bases at J, with 11 bases between the two ends. Here the CDR3 DNA reads TGCGCCAGCAGCTTGTCCGGGGGCAGCACTGAAGCTTTCTTT. Its protein product is CASSLSGGSTEAFF.

This clonotype was observed many times. CDR3 nucleotide sequence: TGCAGCGTCGAGTCTAAGGGATCCTACAATGAGCAGTTCTTC. Amino acids: CSVESKGSYNEQFF. This sequence joins TRBV29-1 and TRBJ2-1; D is undetermined. Trimming removed 6 bases at V and 1 base at J, with 13 bases between. The CDR3 totals 14 residues. Germline V gene sequence: CDR1 SQVTM, CDR2 ANQGSEA.

This clonotype has ten or more counts. V gene TRBV20-1 combines with J gene TRBJ1-2, with no clear D. V was clipped by 2 bases and J by 2 bases, with 6 bases between them. The CDR3 sequence is 12 residues long. In germline, CDR1 is DFQATT, CDR2 SNEGSKA (reference sequence). For the CDR3, the DNA is TGCAGTGCTAGACAGGAAAACTATGGCTACACCTTC. Translation: CSARQENYGYTF.

This clonotype appeared many times. The V and J genes are TRBV29-1 and TRBJ1-1, with D uncertain. Germline assignment: CDR1 SQVTM and CDR2 ANQGSEA. The V end lost 5 bases, the J end lost 3 bases, and 13 bases lay between the germline ends. This CDR3 is built from 13 residues. The CDR3 DNA sequence: TGCAGCGTTCGTTCGAATCAGGACACTGAAGCTTTCTTT. Protein sequence: CSVRSNQDTEAFF.

Note on this clonotype: A much more abundant neighbour one base away suggests this may be a read error. The chain recombines TRBV5-1 with TRBJ1-4; no clear D gene. CDR1 SGHRS and CDR2 YFSETQ come from the germline V gene. The CDR3 runs 14 residues. CDR3 residues: CASSRDDLRLNVEF. The CDR3 DNA follows: TGCGCCAGCAGCCGGGATGACCTACGTTTGAACGTAGAGTTT.

The sample holds many counts of this clonotype. CDR3 DNA: TGTGCCAGCAGGTTGACTAGCGGGAGAGGACAAGAGACCCAGTACTTC. Amino acid sequence: CASRLTSGRGQETQYF. The V gene is TRBV28, the J gene TRBJ2-5; the match to TRBD2 covers 12 bases. Per the germline V gene, CDR1 is MDHEN and CDR2 is SYDVKM. The CDR3 covers 16 residues. Trimming removed 6 bases from V and 2 bases from J; junction bases left unmatched: 7.

This clonotype was found many times. The J gene is TRBJ2-1, the V gene TRBV28, with 12 positions matching TRBD2. Germline V CDR1 and CDR2: MDHEN, SYDVKM. The CDR3 is 17 amino acids. The V gene end was trimmed by 2 bases and the J gene end by 4 bases; junction bases not matched to a gene: 6. The CDR3 spells CASSLGQGLAGYNEQFF. CDR3 bases: TGTGCCAGCAGTTTAGGACAGGGACTAGCGGGTTACAATGAGCAGTTCTTC.

This clonotype was counted between two and nine times. The chain uses TRBV4-2 and TRBJ2-7, with 8 bases aligning to TRBD2. CDR3 size: 16 residues. The J segment lost 5 bases and the V segment lost 4 bases, leaving 13 bases of the junction unmatched. Germline V gene sequence: CDR1 LGHNA, CDR2 YNFKEQ. In DNA form, the CDR3 reads TGTGCCAGCAGCCCCACCCACGGGACTAGTCTCCACGAGCAGTACTTC. Its translation is CASSPTHGTSLHEQYF.

This clonotype was found a few times. V gene TRBV5-1 combines with J gene TRBJ2-1; possibly TRBD1 for D (6 bases). The V gene lost 0 bases and the J gene lost 4 bases, with 11 bases spanning the gap. This CDR3 is 15 amino acids long. Germline V CDR1 and CDR2: SGHRS, YFSETQ. The CDR3 bases are TGCGCCAGCAGCTTGGGGCAGGGGATTTACAATGAGCAGTTCTTC. Translating gives CASSLGQGIYNEQFF.